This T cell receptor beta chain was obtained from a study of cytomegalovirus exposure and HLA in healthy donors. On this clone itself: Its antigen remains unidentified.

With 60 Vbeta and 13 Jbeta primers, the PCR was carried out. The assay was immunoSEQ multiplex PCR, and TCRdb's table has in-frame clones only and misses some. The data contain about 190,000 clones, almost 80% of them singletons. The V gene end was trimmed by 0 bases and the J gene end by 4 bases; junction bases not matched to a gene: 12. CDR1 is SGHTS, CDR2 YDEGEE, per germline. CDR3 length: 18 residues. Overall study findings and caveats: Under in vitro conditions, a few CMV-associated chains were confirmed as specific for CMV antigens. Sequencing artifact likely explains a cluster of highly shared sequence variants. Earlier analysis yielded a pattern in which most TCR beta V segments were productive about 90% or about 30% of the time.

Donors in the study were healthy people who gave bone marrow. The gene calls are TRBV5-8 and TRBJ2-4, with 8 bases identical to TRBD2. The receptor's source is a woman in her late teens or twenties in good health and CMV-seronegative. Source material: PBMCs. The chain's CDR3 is CASSLAFGSGGLKNIQYF. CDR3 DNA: TGTGCCAGCAGCTTGGCCTTCGGCAGCGGGGGATTAAAAAACATTCAGTACTTC.